This is a list of T cell receptor beta chains from one sample in a study of T cell changes during pregnancy in multiple sclerosis. Clones were read by immunoSEQ multiplex PCR, and TCRdb kept only the in-frame ones, dropping some. The sample consists of about 41,000 clones, approximately 90% of them appearing once. Sequences were derived from CD4+ T cells from peripheral blood mononuclear cells, sampled in the first trimester of pregnancy. The receptor source for this set is a female donor with multiple sclerosis, enrolled in a pregnancy study. Each CDR3 is given with its conserved first and last residue. Fields, in order: clone size, J gene, V gene, D gene, CDR3 protein, CDR3 DNA. D genes are given only for firm matches. The listing skips clone size in some rows; elsewhere it reads once, few, many or a size class.

>-|TRBJ1-5|TRBV6-6|-
CASIDQEYSNQPQHF
TGTGCCAGCATCGATCAGGAATATAGCAATCAGCCCCAGCATTTT
>-|TRBJ1-6|TRBV2|-
CASSRVSYNSPLHF
TGTGCCAGCAGTAGAGTCTCCTATAATTCACCCCTCCACTTT
>-|TRBJ2-5|TRBV15|-
CATSRDRWVLGETQYF
TGTGCCACCAGCAGAGATCGCTGGGTCCTCGGGGAGACCCAGTACTTC
>-|TRBJ2-5|TRBV13|-
CASSLQETQYF
TGTGCCAGCAGCCTTCAAGAGACCCAGTACTTC
>-|TRBJ1-2|TRBV7-9|TRBD1
CASSWGTGSGYTF
TGTGCCAGCAGCTGGGGGACAGGATCTGGCTACACCTTC
>-|TRBJ2-2|TRBV7-2|TRBD2
CASSPRAGRDGELFF
TGTGCCAGCAGCCCCAGGGCCGGGAGGGACGGGGAGCTGTTTTTT
>-|TRBJ1-2|TRBV19|TRBD1
CASNPTGGNYGYTF
TGTGCCAGTAACCCGACAGGGGGCAACTATGGCTACACCTTC
>-|TRBJ2-3|TRBV28|TRBD2
CASSPSGRGTDTQYF
TGTGCCAGCAGTCCTAGCGGGAGAGGAACAGATACGCAGTATTTT
>-|TRBJ2-7|TRBV27|-
CASSRPWGDRYF
TGTGCCAGCAGCCGACCCTGGGGGGACAGATACTTC
>-|TRBJ2-5|TRBV7-3|TRBD2
CASSLTQRGTQYF
TGTGCCAGCAGCTTAACTCAGCGGGGGACCCAGTACTTC
>-|TRBJ2-7|TRBV5-1|-
CASSLVAGGAGEQYF
TGCGCCAGCAGCTTGGTCGCGGGCGGGGCTGGGGAGCAGTACTTC
>-|TRBJ2-3|TRBV14|TRBD2
CASSQVLAGVGADTQYF
TGTGCCAGCAGCCAAGTGCTAGCGGGAGTAGGTGCAGATACGCAGTATTTT
>-|TRBJ2-7|TRBV7-6|-
CASSFTGRSDEQYF
TGTGCCAGCAGCTTCACCGGGAGAAGCGACGAGCAGTACTTC
>-|TRBJ2-1|TRBV5-1|-
CASSLPRGDSYNEQFF
TGCGCCAGCAGCTTGCCCAGGGGGGATTCCTACAATGAGCAGTTCTTC
>once|TRBJ1-2|TRBV5-6|-
CASSLYQGISYGYTF
TGTGCCAGCAGCTTGTATCAGGGTATAAGCTATGGCTACACCTTC
>-|TRBJ1-4|TRBV5-1|TRBD1
CASSPTGGTGEKLFF
TGCGCCAGCAGCCCAACAGGGGGCACGGGTGAAAAACTGTTTTTT
>-|TRBJ1-1|TRBV12-5|TRBD1
CASGFFQGQGMNTEAFF
TGTGCTAGTGGTTTTTTTCAGGGACAGGGTATGAACACTGAAGCTTTCTTT
>-|TRBJ2-1|TRBV6-5|TRBD2
CASSYTAGRAGGPLVF
TGTGCCAGCAGTTACACAGCCGGTAGAGCGGGAGGGCCATTGGTCTTC
>-|TRBJ1-2|TRBV21-1|-
CASRPPKGRAHYGYTF
TGTGCCAGCAGACCACCTAAGGGCAGGGCCCACTATGGCTACACCTTC
>-|TRBJ2-3|TRBV2|-
CASGDLGVARASTDTQYF
TGTGCCAGCGGGGACTTGGGTGTGGCCCGAGCTAGCACAGATACGCAGTATTTT
>-|TRBJ1-1|TRBV7-3|-
CASSLDGGARTEAFF
TGTGCCAGCAGCCTTGACGGGGGGGCGCGAACTGAAGCTTTCTTT
>-|TRBJ2-1|TRBV25-1|-
CASSKTESSYNEQFF
TGTGCCAGCAGTAAGACTGAGAGCTCCTACAATGAGCAGTTCTTC
>-|TRBJ2-1|TRBV5-4|TRBD2
CASSLGAGGVISSQFF
TGTGCCAGCAGCTTGGGAGCGGGAGGAGTAATTTCAAGTCAGTTCTTC
>-|TRBJ1-2|TRBV6-5|TRBD1
CASKGARSGGYTF
TGTGCCAGCAAGGGGGCCCGGTCGGGTGGCTACACCTTC
>-|TRBJ2-7|TRBV14|-
CASSSSYEQYF
TGTGCCAGCAGTTCTAGCTACGAGCAGTACTTC
>-|TRBJ1-3|TRBV19|-
CASSIIARASGNTIYF
TGTGCCAGTAGTATAATCGCCAGGGCCTCTGGAAACACCATATATTTT
>-|TRBJ2-5|TRBV28|TRBD1
CASSLTGGGETQYF
TGTGCCAGCAGTTTGACAGGGGGGGGAGAGACCCAGTACTTC
>-|TRBJ2-3|TRBV5-1|-
CASSSQEGGTDTQYF
TGCGCCAGCAGCTCCCAGGAAGGGGGCACAGATACGCAGTATTTT
>-|TRBJ2-7|TRBV28|-
CASNLVGFTYEQYF
TGTGCCAGCAATTTAGTCGGTTTTACCTACGAGCAGTACTTC
>few|TRBJ2-7|TRBV6-5|TRBD2
CASSYRGGSAYF
TGTGCCAGCAGTTACCGTGGCGGGAGTGCGTACTTC
>-|TRBJ2-1|TRBV19|-
CASSWSESSYNEQFF
TGTGCCAGTAGTTGGAGCGAAAGCTCCTACAATGAGCAGTTCTTC
>-|TRBJ2-2|TRBV19|-
CASTGNTGELFF
TGTGCCAGTACAGGGAACACCGGGGAGCTGTTTTTT
>-|TRBJ1-5|TRBV19|TRBD1
CASSGQGFDNQPQHF
TGTGCCAGTAGTGGACAGGGGTTCGACAATCAGCCCCAGCATTTT
>-|TRBJ1-2|TRBV10-3|-
CAISARAGWNNYGYTF
TGTGCCATCAGTGCCCGAGCAGGATGGAATAACTATGGCTACACCTTC
>-|TRBJ1-5|TRBV30|-
CAYDSTAGNQPQHF
TGTGCTTACGACTCCACAGCGGGCAATCAGCCCCAGCATTTT
>-|TRBJ1-1|TRBV5-1|TRBD1
CASSRAGGQTLTEAFF
TGCGCCAGCAGCCGGGCAGGGGGACAGACCCTTACTGAAGCTTTCTTT
>-|TRBJ1-3|TRBV29-1|TRBD1
CSVVPGQGRSSGNTIYF
TGCAGCGTTGTCCCGGGACAGGGGCGATCCTCTGGAAACACCATATATTTT
>-|TRBJ1-1|TRBV30|-
CASFNLNREGATEAFF
TGTGCCTCTTTTAATTTAAACAGGGAAGGGGCCACTGAAGCTTTCTTT
>-|TRBJ1-2|TRBV19|-
CAIRQQASHGYGYTF
TGTGCCATTAGACAACAGGCAAGCCATGGCTATGGCTACACCTTC
>-|TRBJ1-5|TRBV28|-
CASSHNSPQHF
TGTGCCAGCAGCCACAATTCACCCCAGCATTTT
>-|TRBJ2-2|TRBV6-1|-
CASSFLDSPPRELFF
TGTGCCAGCAGTTTTTTGGACAGCCCACCGCGTGAGCTGTTTTTT
>-|TRBJ1-5|TRBV7-2|-
CASSSQTGQPQHF
TGTGCCAGCAGCTCGCAGACGGGTCAGCCCCAGCATTTT
>-|TRBJ2-3|TRBV6-4|TRBD1
CASSDRQGSTDTQYF
TGTGCCAGCAGTGATCGACAGGGGAGCACAGATACGCAGTATTTT
>-|TRBJ2-5|TRBV18|-
CASSPQGGETQYF
TGTGCCAGCTCACCACAGGGAGGTGAGACCCAGTACTTC
>-|TRBJ2-2|TRBV10-3|TRBD2
CAISEPGLAGGSAHTGELFF
TGTGCCATCAGTGAGCCCGGACTAGCGGGAGGGTCGGCGCACACCGGGGAGCTGTTTTTT
>few|TRBJ2-7|TRBV4-2|-
CASSQDPAGDYEQYF
TGTGCCAGCAGCCAAGATCCGGCAGGGGACTACGAGCAGTACTTC
>-|TRBJ2-6|TRBV19|TRBD1
CASSMGSGQGAPGANVLTF
TGTGCCAGTAGTATGGGGTCGGGACAGGGGGCGCCCGGGGCCAACGTCCTGACTTTC
>-|TRBJ2-5|TRBV5-4|-
CASSATGKVKETQYF
TGTGCCAGCAGCGCGACCGGGAAAGTTAAAGAGACCCAGTACTTC
>-|TRBJ2-1|TRBV18|-
CASSPTRDGNEQFF
TGTGCCAGCTCACCGACTAGGGATGGGAATGAGCAGTTCTTC
>-|TRBJ2-7|TRBV7-9|-
CASSLDGENEQYF
TGTGCCAGCAGCTTAGATGGGGAGAACGAGCAGTACTTC
>-|TRBJ1-3|TRBV5-5|-
CASSLFRGLMDTIYF
TGTGCCAGCAGCTTGTTTCGGGGTTTAATGGACACCATATATTTT
>-|TRBJ2-1|TRBV2|TRBD2
CASRLSGSLYNEQFF
TGTGCCAGCAGGTTAAGCGGGAGCCTCTACAATGAGCAGTTCTTC
>-|TRBJ2-1|TRBV28|TRBD2
CASSLTSGRASYNEQFF
TGTGCCAGCAGTTTGACTAGCGGGAGGGCTAGCTACAATGAGCAGTTCTTC
>-|TRBJ2-3|TRBV10-1|TRBD2
CASSEPGLAGVPDTQYF
TGCGCCAGCAGTGAGCCAGGGTTAGCGGGAGTCCCAGATACGCAGTATTTT
>-|TRBJ2-1|TRBV10-2|TRBD2
CASSESRGGSGTTAYNEQFF
TGCGCCAGCAGTGAGTCACGAGGTGGTAGCGGGACTACAGCCTACAATGAGCAGTTCTTC
>-|TRBJ2-3|TRBV4-3|TRBD2
CASSPSLADDTQYF
TGCGCCAGCAGCCCGTCACTAGCGGACGATACGCAGTATTTT
>-|TRBJ2-7|TRBV4-2|TRBD1
CASSRLPGQPYEQYF
TGTGCCAGCAGCCGGCTACCGGGACAGCCCTACGAGCAGTACTTC
>-|TRBJ1-3|TRBV5-5|-
CASSRNEPSSGNTIYF
TGTGCCAGCAGCCGAAACGAGCCGAGCTCTGGAAACACCATATATTTT
>-|TRBJ2-1|TRBV19|TRBD2
CASSIGGLAGKDEQFF
TGTGCCAGTAGTATAGGGGGACTAGCGGGAAAAGATGAGCAGTTCTTC